These 7 T cell receptor beta chains were sequenced from one sample in a study of T-cell memory formation after mild COVID-19. Each CDR3 protein is one row after TCRdb ran MiXCR on the 5' RACE reads. Of approximately 570,000 distinct CDR3 sequences in the sample, under 20% were seen once. The specimen was PBMCs or a T cell subset sorted from them (not recorded which). The receptors stem from an adult woman who had mild COVID-19 (a few samples of this study predate the infection). Cell type and time point are not known.

The chain carries TRBV12-3 or TRBV12-4 and TRBJ1-1, with TRBD1 matching over 7 bases. V dropped 1 base and J dropped 10; count of bases not matched to a gene: 6. This CDR3 spans 13 amino acids. The CDR3 loop reads CASSLVTGSGAFF. DNA for the CDR3: TGTGCCAGCAGTTTAGTGACAGGGAGTGGAGCTTTCTTT.

The chain uses TRBV9 and TRBJ2-5; D not certain. Per germline, CDR1 SGDLS and CDR2 YYNGEE. The CDR3 has 13 residues. V lost 1 base and J lost 4, with 8 bases in between. The CDR3 DNA sequence: TGTGCCAGCAGCGTAATTCTGGGAGAGACCCAGTACTTC. As protein: CASSVILGETQYF.

This clonotype was picked up a small number of times. The chain links TRBV7-2 to TRBJ2-5; 10 nucleotides line up with TRBD1. V lost 4 bases, J lost 4 bases, and 0 bases stayed unmatched. Germline values: CDR1 SGHTA, CDR2 FQGNSA. The CDR3 contains 13 residues. The CDR3, as DNA: TGTGCCAGCAGCTGGGACAGGGGAGAGACCCAGTACTTC. Translated: CASSWDRGETQYF.

The chain carries TRBV7-9 and TRBJ2-3, with a tentative D call TRBD1 (5 bases). This CDR3 has 15 residues. The germline gives CDR1 SEHNR, CDR2 FQNEAQ (reference sequence). V shed 6 bases and J shed 0 bases, with 13 bases lying between them. CDR3 in amino acids: CASREQVRSTDTQYF. CDR3 DNA: TGTGCCAGCAGAGAACAGGTCCGGAGCACAGATACGCAGTATTTT.

This clonotype was seen only a few times. V and J are TRBV6-5 and TRBJ2-7; 8 nucleotides agree with TRBD2. The CDR3 sequence is 15 residues long. J was trimmed by 2 bases and V by 5 bases; bases with no gene match: 8. Germline V gene data show CDR1 as MNHEY and CDR2 as SVGAGI. The CDR3 sequence: CASSQLAVWTYEQYF. DNA for the CDR3: TGTGCCAGCAGTCAACTAGCGGTCTGGACCTACGAGCAGTACTTC.

V is TRBV5-1 and J is TRBJ2-1; the D gene is possibly TRBD2 (6 bases). The CDR3 totals 15 residues. In germline, CDR1 is SGHRS, CDR2 YFSETQ. The ends were cut back, 9 bases at V and 6 bases at J, with 22 bases in the middle. In nucleotides, the CDR3 is TGCGCCACCTCCCGGGGAGGCAGGGTCTCCAATGAGCAGTTCTTC. Amino acids: CATSRGGRVSNEQFF.

This chain connects TRBV24-1 to TRBJ1-2; D not resolved. V was shortened by 4 bases and J by 4 bases, with 9 bases between the two germline ends. Germline loops: CDR1 KGHDR, CDR2 SFDVKD. CDR3 size: 13 residues. In DNA, the CDR3 is TGTGCCACCAGTGACCCCACAAGCTATGGCTACACCTTC. The encoded protein is CATSDPTSYGYTF.